This entry lists 7 T cell receptor beta chains sequenced from one sample in a study of PD-L1 blockade in urothelial cancer. The data were produced by immunoSEQ multiplex PCR, yet TCRdb's version contains in-frame clones alone and is incomplete. The table records about 41,000 clones, 70% to 85% of them present only once. The material sequenced was PBMCs, taken around atezolizumab (anti-PD-L1) treatment. Receptor source: a man aged 60-69 years with urothelial cancer.

The chain has TRBV6-1 and TRBJ1-6; D is ambiguous. V shed 6 bases and J shed 2 bases, with 11 bases lying between them. The CDR3 has 15 amino acids. Germline V lookup: CDR1 MNHNS, CDR2 SASEGT. Here the CDR3 DNA reads TGTGCCAGCAGGAGGACCGGGGCCTATAATTCACCCCTCCACTTT. Protein: CASRRTGAYNSPLHF.

V and J are TRBV19 and TRBJ2-1, with TRBD2 matching 7 bases. V gave up 5 bases and J gave up 7 bases; unmatched junction bases: 14. There are 16 residues in the CDR3. CDR1 and CDR2 from the germline V gene are LNHDA and SQIVND (reference sequence). The CDR3 region is CASSPTGAGWGNEQFF. The CDR3 nucleotides are TGTGCCAGTAGTCCCACAGGAGCGGGGTGGGGGAATGAGCAGTTCTTC. The variable domain in full, with the rest retrieved from reference TRBV19 and TRBJ2-1, is DGGITQSPKYLFRKEGQNVTLSCEQNLNHDAMYWYRQDPGQGLRLIYYSQIVNDFQKGDIAEGYSVSREKKESFPLTVTSAQKNPTAFYLCASSPTGAGWGNEQFFGPGTRLTVL.

This chain joins TRBV5-1 and TRBJ1-1; 10 nucleotides match TRBD1. V trimming: 4 bases; J trimming: 1 base; junction bases outside the gene matches: 4. In germline, CDR1 is SGHRS, CDR2 YFSETQ. There are 15 residues in the CDR3. For the CDR3, the DNA is TGCGCCAGCAGCCACTGGGACAGGGGGAACACTGAAGCTTTCTTT. It is translated as CASSHWDRGNTEAFF.

The chain is built from TRBV6-5 and TRBJ1-4, with a weak D call TRBD1 (6 bases). Germline-derived CDR1 and CDR2 are MNHEY and SVGAGI. The CDR3 extends over 14 amino acids. Trimming left V 5 bases short and J 4 bases short, with 11 bases between. DNA for the CDR3: TGTGCCAGCAGTCCTACAGGGAGTAATGAAAAACTGTTTTTT. This codes for CASSPTGSNEKLFF.

The chain joins TRBV5-1 to TRBJ1-3; D perhaps matches TRBD1 (6 bases). CDR1 and CDR2 (germline): SGHRS, YFSETQ. The germline V and J ends were trimmed by 3 bases and 2 bases, with 9 bases remaining between them. This CDR3 contains 14 residues. The CDR3 reads CASSSGTTGNTIYF. CDR3 DNA: TGCGCCAGCAGCTCCGGGACAACTGGAAACACCATATATTTT.

Only one count was recorded for this clone. V gene TRBV19 combines with J gene TRBJ1-1; the D is unclear. Per the germline V gene, CDR1 is LNHDA and CDR2 is SQIVND (reference sequence). Trimming took off 7 bases at V and 7 bases at J, with 10 bases between the two ends. This CDR3 region has 11 residues. CDR3 coding DNA: TGTGCCAGTAAGGCGGCGGGTGAAGCTTTCTTT. Translated: CASKAAGEAFF.

V is TRBV29-1 and J is TRBJ2-1, with TRBD1 matching over 7 bases. Trimming removed 4 bases from V and 8 bases from J; junction bases left unmatched: 11. This CDR3 region has 14 residues. CDR1 SQVTM and CDR2 ANQGSEA come from the germline V gene. CDR3 sequence reads: CSVGWTGQGDEQFF. For the CDR3, the DNA is TGCAGCGTTGGGTGGACAGGCCAGGGGGATGAGCAGTTCTTC.